The sequence of this T cell receptor beta chain was determined in a study of blood T cell repertoires in COVID-19. Across the whole study: Donors in the United States, Italy and Spain gave samples during acute or convalescent COVID-19. PBMCs, B-cell-depleted T cells, or T cells were the source of the cDNA or gDNA that made up the material.

The length of the CDR3 is 16 residues. Authors' analysis steps: Reference gene primer amplification gave nucleated cell count estimates. Profiling relied on immunoSEQ multiplex PCR, and the TCRdb table lists in-frame clones only, not all of them. V and J calls and clone size are copied from that table; D and trimming were computed from the DNA. The sample records 60,000 to 65,000 clones, roughly 76% being singletons. The sequenced material came from peripheral blood. The gene calls are TRBV21-1 and TRBJ1-4; TRBD1 is the table's D call, not checked against the DNA. TRBV21-1 is flagged as a pseudogene. This TCR was sampled from a human donor in a cohort sampled during active COVID-19. CDR3 in amino acids: CASSKRGQGAREKLFF. The CDR3 DNA is TGTGCCAGCAGCAAACGGGGACAGGGGGCCCGCGAAAAACTGTTTTTT.